The 31 T cell receptor beta chains in this list originate from one sample, sequenced in a study of blood T cell repertoires in COVID-19. This table comes from immunoSEQ multiplex PCR, and its TCRdb copy is limited to in-frame clones, with some not included. This table has around 120,000 clones, roughly 80% appearing once. Sequencing was carried out using peripheral blood. These receptors were obtained from a man aged 45-65 years with acute or convalescent COVID-19.

This clone was observed a few times. The rearrangement joins TRBV4-2 to TRBJ1-6; possibly TRBD1 for D (6 bases). The CDR3 is 18 residues long. CDR1 LGHNA and CDR2 YNFKEQ come from the germline V gene. V shed 0 bases and J shed 2 bases, with 14 bases lying between them. In nucleotides, the CDR3 is TGTGCCAGCAGCCAAGACTCCCAGGGGCTAACCTATAATTCACCCCTCCACTTT. It codes for CASSQDSQGLTYNSPLHF.

CDR3 region: CASSRTGTSRNEQFF. The CDR3 DNA follows: TGTGCCAGCAGCCGAACCGGGACTAGTAGGAATGAGCAGTTCTTC. The J gene is TRBJ2-1, the V gene TRBV11-1; 8 bases match TRBD2. Trimming at V came to 5 bases and at J to 7 bases, leaving 10 bases not matched to a gene. Germline V gene sequence: CDR1 SGHAT, CDR2 FQDESV (reference sequence). The CDR3 covers 15 residues.

The chain recombines TRBV28 with TRBJ1-3; D is uncertain. Germline-derived CDR1 and CDR2 are MDHEN and SYDVKM. The length of the CDR3 is 15 residues. Trimming stripped 2 bases from V and 4 bases from J, with 12 bases between. The CDR3 loop reads CASSLGYSTGNTIYF. CDR3 in DNA: TGTGCCAGCAGTTTAGGCTACAGTACAGGAAACACCATATATTTT.

The chain is built from TRBV7-2 and TRBJ2-7; D is ambiguous. Trimming shortened V by 5 bases and J by 0 bases, and 11 bases separated the two germline ends. This CDR3 spans 14 amino acids. Per germline, CDR1 SGHTA and CDR2 FQGNSA. In DNA, the CDR3 is TGTGCCAGCAGCCCCCGGGTCGTCTCCTACGAGCAGTACTTC. Translating gives CASSPRVVSYEQYF.

V is TRBV11-3 and J is TRBJ2-2; maybe TRBD1 (5 bases). The CDR3 totals 12 residues. Germline V gene data show CDR1 as SGHNT and CDR2 as YENEEA. V was pared by 4 bases and J by 7 bases, with 7 bases between. The CDR3 DNA follows: TGTGCCAGCAGCTCCGACAGCGGGGAGCTGTTTTTT. This codes for CASSSDSGELFF.

This clone appeared once. The CDR3 nucleotides read TGTGCCAGCAGCGGCGGGACCGGTCTCTACGAGCAGTACTTC. Protein product: CASSGGTGLYEQYF. The V and J genes are TRBV5-6 and TRBJ2-7; TRBD2 might be the D (6 bases). V was trimmed by 4 bases and J by 3 bases, leaving 14 bases between them. Germline-derived CDR1 and CDR2 are SGHDT and YYEEEE. The CDR3 is made up of 14 amino acids.

V gene TRBV5-1 combines with J gene TRBJ1-5; the match to TRBD1 covers 9 bases. CDR1 SGHRS and CDR2 YFSETQ come from the germline V gene. V lost 0 bases, J lost 6 bases, and 4 bases stayed unmatched. CDR3 size: 15 residues. CDR3 protein: CASSLVGQGIQPQHF. The CDR3 coding sequence is TGCGCCAGCAGCTTGGTTGGACAGGGGATTCAGCCCCAGCATTTT.

Here the CDR3 reads CATEGTSTDTQYF. The CDR3 nucleotides are TGTGCCACCGAGGGGACTAGCACAGATACGCAGTATTTT. The chain is built from TRBV10-3 and TRBJ2-3; D is possibly TRBD2 (6 bases). Germline CDR1 and CDR2: ENHRY and SYGVKD. V lost 10 bases and J lost 0, with 11 bases in between. This CDR3 contains 13 residues.

The V call is TRBV14, the J call TRBJ2-7; TRBD2 is a possible D gene (5 bases). V lost 9 bases and J 2 bases, leaving 8 bases between the germline ends. The CDR3 has 11 amino acids. Germline V gives CDR1 SGHDN, CDR2 FVKESK. CDR3 DNA sequence: TGTGCCAGTGGGAGTGCCTACGAGCAGTACTTC. Amino acids: CASGSAYEQYF.

This clone was recorded at least ten times. V gene TRBV5-8 combines with J gene TRBJ1-5; D is perhaps TRBD1 (5 bases). Trimming pared 1 base from V and 2 bases from J, leaving 13 bases between. CDR1 is SGHTS, CDR2 YDEGEE, per germline. This CDR3 region has 16 residues. The CDR3 DNA is TGTGCCAGCAGCTTGAAAGGCCGGGGGGGCAATCAGCCCCAGCATTTT. This sequence encodes CASSLKGRGGNQPQHF.

In its sample, this clone was seen once. The chain has TRBV5-4 and TRBJ1-6; 7 positions agree with TRBD1. The trim removed 1 base at V and 7 bases at J, leaving 2 bases unmatched. Germline CDR1 reads SGHNT; CDR2 reads YYREEE (reference sequence). The length of the CDR3 is 14 residues. CDR3 residues: CASSLIQGNSPLHF. The CDR3 bases are TGTGCCAGCAGCTTGATACAGGGGAATTCACCCCTCCACTTT.

V and J are TRBV5-1 and TRBJ2-7, with 11 bases matching TRBD1. The CDR3 is made up of 15 amino acids. The V segment lost 2 bases and the J segment 6 bases; nucleotides outside the gene matches: 7. Germline CDR1 and CDR2: SGHRS and YFSETQ. In nucleotides, the CDR3 is TGCGCCAGCAGCTTACCGGGACAGGGGGTTCCCGAGCAGTACTTC. This sequence encodes CASSLPGQGVPEQYF.

The chain's CDR3 is CASSQPGRETSPLHF. For the CDR3, the DNA is TGCGCCAGCAGCCAACCGGGACGGGAGACTTCACCCCTCCACTTT. The chain uses TRBV4-1 and TRBJ1-6; maybe TRBD1 (5 bases). The CDR3 spans 15 residues. V lost 2 bases to trimming and J lost 9 bases, with 14 bases between them. Germline V lookup: CDR1 MGHRA, CDR2 YSYEKL.

Only a few counts were recorded for this clone. The J gene is TRBJ1-4, the V gene TRBV2, with D perhaps TRBD1 (5 bases). CDR3 length: 13 amino acids. Germline V gives CDR1 SNHLY, CDR2 FYNNEI. Trimming removed 4 bases at V and 8 bases at J, with 11 bases between. The CDR3 nucleotides are TGTGCCAGCAGTGTCAGGGTCCGGGAAAAACTGTTTTTT. This translates into CASSVRVREKLFF.

The gene calls are TRBV12-1 and TRBJ2-5; the tabulated D call, TRBD2, remains unverified against the DNA. TRBV12-1 corresponds to a pseudogene. This CDR3 is built from 18 residues. CDR3 loop: CASSFEVRGTSGSETQYF. CDR3 bases: TGTGCCAGCAGCTTTGAGGTTCGGGGGACTAGCGGGAGTGAGACCCAGTACTTC.

The rearrangement links TRBV7-9 to TRBJ2-1, with TRBD2 as a possible D gene (7 bases). Germline V lookup: CDR1 SEHNR, CDR2 FQNEAQ (reference sequence). This CDR3 contains 16 residues. Trimming stripped 5 bases from V and 4 bases from J, with 18 bases between. DNA of the CDR3: TGTGCCAGCAGCCCGCGACTAGCCGGGACATACAATGAGCAGTTCTTC. Protein product: CASSPRLAGTYNEQFF.

The V call is TRBV24-1, the J call TRBJ1-3; TRBD1 aligns across 8 bases. Germline V gene data show CDR1 as KGHDR and CDR2 as SFDVKD. J gave up 2 bases and V 4 bases, and 21 bases lay outside the gene matches. The CDR3 contains 21 residues. For the CDR3, the DNA is TGTGCCACCAGTGACCAGGGCCTAGGACAGGGACCCTACGTCCCTGGAAACACCATATATTTT. Translating it yields CATSDQGLGQGPYVPGNTIYF.

This clone was seen a handful of times. This chain joins TRBV19 and TRBJ2-3; the match to TRBD1 covers 7 bases. The CDR3 runs to 16 residues. The germline gives CDR1 LNHDA, CDR2 SQIVND (reference sequence). V was clipped by 2 bases and J by 1 base; unmatched bases: 6. The DNA for the CDR3 is TGTGCCAGTAGTATAAGGTCCGGGACAGGCACAGATACGCAGTATTTT. Residues: CASSIRSGTGTDTQYF. Using reference TRBV19 and TRBJ2-3 for the parts outside the CDR3, the full variable domain is DGGITQSPKYLFRKEGQNVTLSCEQNLNHDAMYWYRQDPGQGLRLIYYSQIVNDFQKGDIAEGYSVSREKKESFPLTVTSAQKNPTAFYLCASSIRSGTGTDTQYFGPGTRLTVL.

The chain links TRBV5-4 to TRBJ2-3, with TRBD2 matching 15 bases. Germline V gene data show CDR1 as SGHNT and CDR2 as YYREEE (reference sequence). The CDR3 runs 17 residues. J was trimmed by 4 bases and V by 5 bases; bases with no gene match: 8. The CDR3 loop reads CASRPGLAGGPADTQYF. For the CDR3, the DNA is TGTGCCAGCAGACCTGGACTAGCGGGAGGGCCCGCAGATACGCAGTATTTT.

The chain recombines TRBV28 with TRBJ2-7; 13 bases fit TRBD2. Trimming at V came to 6 bases and at J to 2 bases, leaving 4 bases not matched to a gene. Germline values: CDR1 MDHEN, CDR2 SYDVKM. The CDR3 length is 15 residues. In nucleotides, the CDR3 is TGTGCCAGCAGCCGGGGGACTAGCGGGGCCTACGAGCAGTACTTC. Encoded protein: CASSRGTSGAYEQYF.

The chain employs TRBV19 and TRBJ1-1; tentatively, D is TRBD1 (5 bases). CDR3 size: 15 residues. With 3 bases removed from V and 2 bases from J, the gap between germline ends came to 13 bases. The germline V gene has CDR1 LNHDA and CDR2 SQIVND (reference sequence). The CDR3 DNA sequence: TGTGCCAGTAGTATGGGGCAAGGAAGAAACACTGAAGCTTTCTTT. Residues: CASSMGQGRNTEAFF.

The chain is built from TRBV6-5 and TRBJ1-2; 10 bases fit TRBD1. The trim removed 8 bases at V and 6 bases at J, leaving 12 bases unmatched. Germline values: CDR1 MNHEY, CDR2 SVGAGI. This CDR3 comprises 15 residues. The CDR3 DNA reads TGTGCCAGCGTGGTTGGGGGTGGACAGGGGGATGGCTACACCTTC. Translation: CASVVGGGQGDGYTF.

The chain uses TRBV5-5 and TRBJ2-3; 9 bases are a match to TRBD1. This CDR3 region has 16 residues. V shed 6 bases, J shed 6 bases, and the junction held 14 bases outside the gene matches. CDR1 and CDR2 from the germline V gene are SGHKS and YYEKEE (reference sequence). DNA for the CDR3: TGTGCCAGCAACTCGGGACAGGGAGGAGGATTTGATACGCAGTATTTT. This sequence encodes CASNSGQGGGFDTQYF.

The CDR3 sequence: CASSLEYRGSEQFF. The CDR3 nucleotides read TGCGCCAGCAGCTTGGAGTATCGGGGGAGTGAGCAGTTCTTC. This rearrangement joins TRBV5-1 to TRBJ2-1, with D perhaps TRBD2 (6 bases). Looked up from germline, CDR1 is SGHRS and CDR2 is YFSETQ. The CDR3 contains 14 residues. Trimming pared 0 bases from V and 9 bases from J, leaving 13 bases between.

The CDR3 DNA sequence: TGTGCCAGCAGCCAAGATGGGGGTGGGGCTAGCGGGAGGGATACGCAGTATTTT. Protein: CASSQDGGGASGRDTQYF. The V call is TRBV4-2, the J call TRBJ2-3; 11 bases fit TRBD2. The germline V gene has CDR1 LGHNA and CDR2 YNFKEQ. V gave up 0 bases and J gave up 6 bases; unmatched junction bases: 11. This CDR3 contains 18 residues.

The chain combines TRBV2 with TRBJ2-1; TRBD2 agrees at 8 bases. CDR3 length equals 15 residues. Germline CDR1 is SNHLY and CDR2 is FYNNEI. Trimming took 6 bases from V and 2 from J; bases not matched to a gene: 6. CDR3 protein: CASRISGLAYNEQFF. CDR3 nucleotides: TGTGCCAGCAGAATCTCGGGACTAGCCTACAATGAGCAGTTCTTC. The whole variable domain, remainder taken from reference TRBV2 and TRBJ2-1, is EPEVTQTPSHQVTQMGQEVILRCVPISNHLYFYWYRQILGQKVEFLVSFYNNEISEKSEIFDDQFSVERPDGSNFTLKIRSTKLEDSAMYFCASRISGLAYNEQFFGPGTRLTVL.

The V call is TRBV4-1, the J call TRBJ1-5, with a weak D call TRBD1 (5 bases). The V and J ends lost 4 bases and 2 bases respectively, with 9 bases between them. The CDR3 has 14 amino acids. In germline, CDR1 is MGHRA, CDR2 YSYEKL. In DNA form, the CDR3 reads TGCGCCAGCAGCCCCAGGGTCGGCAATCAGCCCCAGCATTTT. It specifies CASSPRVGNQPQHF.

The V gene is TRBV27, the J gene TRBJ2-7; TRBD1 agrees at 7 bases. V shed 5 bases, J shed 6 bases, and the junction held 16 bases outside the gene matches. Germline values: CDR1 MNHEY, CDR2 SMNVEV (reference sequence). This CDR3 has 16 residues. For the CDR3, the DNA is TGTGCCAGCAGTCCCGTCTCTATAAGGGGGCTAGTCGAGCAGTACTTC. This codes for CASSPVSIRGLVEQYF.

This clone was detected only once. The chain recombines TRBV28 with TRBJ1-3; D perhaps matches TRBD1 (6 bases). With 4 bases removed from V and 0 bases from J, the gap between germline ends came to 16 bases. Germline lookup yields CDR1 MDHEN and CDR2 SYDVKM. The CDR3 length is 17 residues. The CDR3 protein is CASSSGQTLSSGNTIYF. CDR3 DNA: TGTGCCAGCAGTTCCGGACAGACTTTAAGCTCTGGAAACACCATATATTTT.

The chain has TRBV11-1 and TRBJ1-5; D is uncertain. V was shortened by 1 base and J by 5 bases, with 6 bases between the two germline ends. The CDR3 is 13 amino acids. CDR1 and CDR2 (germline): SGHAT, FQDESV (reference sequence). The CDR3 loop reads CASSLGLDQPQHF. The CDR3 DNA follows: TGTGCCAGCAGCTTAGGCCTAGATCAGCCCCAGCATTTT.

This chain joins TRBV3-1 (or the pseudogene TRBV3-2) and TRBJ2-3, with 11 bases matching TRBD1. Trimming took 6 bases from V and 5 from J; bases not matched to a gene: 7. This CDR3 spans 15 amino acids. Germline-derived CDR1 and CDR2 are LGHDT and YNNKEL (reference sequence). In nucleotides, the CDR3 is TGTGCCAGCAGTCCCGGGACAGGGGGAAGAGATACGCAGTATTTT. Its translation is CASSPGTGGRDTQYF.